One and the same sample provided the 23 T cell receptor beta chains below, sequenced in a study of T cell responses to AZD1222 COVID-19 vaccine. Assay: immunoSEQ multiplex PCR; the TCRdb copy retains only in-frame clones and omits some. The sample records 130,000 to 150,000 clones, just over 90% being singletons. Sequenced material: peripheral blood, taken 28 days after the second AZD1222 dose. These receptors were collected from an adult who received the AZD1222 COVID-19 vaccine.

The chain carries TRBV29-1 and TRBJ1-1, with D possibly being TRBD1 (5 bases). CDR1 SQVTM and CDR2 ANQGSEA come from the germline V gene. V lost 6 bases and J 4 bases, leaving 12 bases between the germline ends. This CDR3 is built from 12 residues. CDR3 in DNA: TGCAGCGTCGGGGACGGGGGCACTGAAGCTTTCTTT. It translates to CSVGDGGTEAFF. Filled out from reference TRBV29-1 and TRBJ1-1, the complete variable domain reads SAVISQKPSRDICQRGTSLTIQCQVDSQVTMMFWYRQQPGQSLTLIATANQGSEATYESGFVIDKFPISRPNLTFSTLTVSNMSPEDSSIYLCSVGDGGTEAFFGQGTRLTVV.

The genes are TRBV18 and TRBJ2-7; tentative D call: TRBD1 (7 bases). The CDR3 has 15 residues. V was trimmed by 3 bases and J by 1 base, leaving 13 bases between them. Germline CDR1 KGHSH, CDR2 LQKENI. The CDR3: CASSPGGTDSYEQYF. The CDR3 region has the DNA TGTGCCAGCTCACCCGGCGGGACAGATTCCTACGAGCAGTACTTC.

The table lists this clone with a count of one. This specimen includes other DNA sequences encoding the same CDR3. J is TRBJ2-7 and V is TRBV5-6; no clear D. CDR3 length: 12 residues. The germline CDR1 and CDR2 sequences are SGHDT and YYEEEE. V was cut by 4 bases and J by 2 bases, with 7 bases left in between. DNA for the CDR3: TGTGCCAGCAGCGTGGGCCCCTACGAGCAGTACTTC. As protein: CASSVGPYEQYF.

The chain links TRBV18 to TRBJ1-1; TRBD1 might be the D (5 bases). CDR1 and CDR2 (germline): KGHSH, LQKENI. The CDR3 has 14 amino acids. Trimming took off 3 bases at V and 3 bases at J, with 11 bases between the two ends. DNA of the CDR3: TGTGCCAGCTCACCGGGGGGAGGAGACACTGAAGCTTTCTTT. As protein: CASSPGGGDTEAFF. Full variable domain (rest looked up from reference TRBV18 and TRBJ1-1): NAGVMQNPRHLVRRRGQEARLRCSPMKGHSHVYWYRQLPEEGLKFMVYLQKENIIDESGMPKERFSAEFPKEGPSILRIQQVVRGDSAAYFCASSPGGGDTEAFFGQGTRLTVV.

This rearrangement joins TRBV2 to TRBJ2-3; the D gene is possibly TRBD1 (5 bases). In germline, CDR1 is SNHLY, CDR2 FYNNEI. Trimming removed 0 bases at V and 2 bases at J, with 21 bases between. This CDR3 is 19 amino acids long. The CDR3 coding sequence is TGTGCCAGCAGTGAAGCGCCGTCCCCCCAGGGTGGACCCACAGATACGCAGTATTTT. This translates into CASSEAPSPQGGPTDTQYF.

The gene calls are TRBV7-6 and TRBJ2-7; the D is unclear. The CDR3 spans 16 residues. With 8 bases removed from V and 1 base from J, the gap between germline ends came to 21 bases. Per germline, CDR1 SGHVS and CDR2 FNYEAQ. CDR3 nucleotides: TGTGCCAGCTCCACCCGCTACTCGCTACTTTCCTACGAGCAGTACTTC. Translated, it gives CASSTRYSLLSYEQYF.

The chain carries TRBV6-5 and TRBJ1-1; D may be TRBD1 (5 bases). CDR1 is MNHEY and CDR2 is SVGAGI in the germline V gene. V was clipped by 7 bases and J by 5 bases, with 17 bases between them. The CDR3 contains 14 residues. The CDR3 coding sequence is TGTGCCAGCACGGTATGGGGGGGAAGGACTGAAGCTTTCTTT. This codes for CASTVWGGRTEAFF.

The genes are TRBV5-1 and TRBJ1-1; D not resolved. The CDR3 loop spans 13 amino acids. The germline gives CDR1 SGHRS, CDR2 YFSETQ. V gave up 0 bases and J gave up 4 bases, with 7 bases separating them. The CDR3 DNA is TGCGCCAGCAGCTTGGATGGAGCCACTGAAGCTTTCTTT. This translates into CASSLDGATEAFF. The entire variable domain, with the rest obtained from reference TRBV5-1 and TRBJ1-1, is as follows: KAGVTQTPRYLIKTRGQQVTLSCSPISGHRSVSWYQQTPGQGLQFLFEYFSETQRNKGNFPGRFSGRQFSNSRSEMNVSTLELGDSALYLCASSLDGATEAFFGQGTRLTVV.

The J gene is TRBJ2-1, the V gene TRBV7-9, with D perhaps TRBD1 or TRBD2 (5 bases each). Germline CDR1 and CDR2: SEHNR and FQNEAQ (reference sequence). CDR3 size: 19 residues. Trimming stripped 5 bases from V and 0 bases from J, with 23 bases between. The CDR3 loop reads CASSPSVIGTASSYNEQFF. CDR3 sequence (DNA): TGTGCCAGCAGCCCTTCGGTAATCGGGACGGCGAGCTCCTACAATGAGCAGTTCTTC.

The chain has TRBV15 and TRBJ2-1, with D perhaps matching TRBD2 (6 bases). CDR1 LNHNV and CDR2 YYDKDF come from the germline V gene (reference sequence). CDR3 length: 16 residues. V was cut by 4 bases and J by 2 bases, with 15 bases left in between. CDR3 region: CATSTNPGLTYNEQFF. The CDR3 DNA sequence: TGTGCCACCAGCACAAACCCGGGACTCACCTACAATGAGCAGTTCTTC.

The chain has TRBV28 and TRBJ1-1; D might be TRBD1 (5 bases). There are 16 residues in the CDR3. V shed 3 bases and J shed 4 bases, with 18 bases lying between them. Germline lookup yields CDR1 MDHEN and CDR2 SYDVKM. In nucleotides, the CDR3 is TGTGCCAGCAGTTTTGTGGGGGGGTACAGGAGCACTGAAGCTTTCTTT. This sequence encodes CASSFVGGYRSTEAFF.

The J gene is TRBJ1-6, the V gene TRBV7-3; tentatively, D is TRBD1 (5 bases). Between the trimmed V and J ends, which lost 1 base and 10 bases, there was a span of 17 bases. CDR1 is SGHTA, CDR2 FQGTGA, per germline. CDR3 size: 16 residues. As DNA, the CDR3 is TGTGCCAGCAGCTTAAGGACCGCCGACAGACCCTCACCCCTCCACTTT. Translation gives CASSLRTADRPSPLHF.

A single count supports this clone. This chain uses TRBV20-1 with TRBJ1-2; a possible D gene is TRBD1 (6 bases). Germline CDR1 DFQATT, CDR2 SNEGSKA (reference sequence). The CDR3 has 13 amino acids. The ends were cut back, 3 bases at V and 6 bases at J, with 14 bases in the middle. CDR3 bases: TGCAGTGCTAGTAGGGGGGCTCAGGATGGCTACACCTTC. It specifies CSASRGAQDGYTF.

The chain combines TRBV18 with TRBJ1-5; 7 positions match TRBD1. Germline values: CDR1 KGHSH, CDR2 LQKENI. This CDR3 is built from 15 residues. Unmatched junction bases numbered 4, after V lost 5 bases and J lost 0 bases. The DNA of the CDR3 is TGTGCCAGCTCAAGGACAGGAGATAGCAATCAGCCCCAGCATTTT. It codes for CASSRTGDSNQPQHF.

V usage is TRBV19 and J usage is TRBJ1-5; D is unclear. CDR1 LNHDA and CDR2 SQIVND come from the germline V gene (reference sequence). V lost 5 bases, J lost 6 bases, and 14 bases lay in between. This CDR3 is 14 amino acids long. In DNA, the CDR3 is TGTGCCAGTAGTTCGTACAGTCTCGGTCAGCCCCAGCATTTT. Protein sequence: CASSSYSLGQPQHF.

The V and J genes are TRBV10-2 and TRBJ1-3; D might be TRBD1 (5 bases). Per the germline V gene, CDR1 is WSHSY and CDR2 is SAAADI. The CDR3 has 15 residues. V dropped 0 bases and J dropped 2 bases, with 8 bases sitting between them. CDR3: CASSESGTAGNTIYF. CDR3 coding DNA: TGCGCCAGCAGTGAGTCCGGGACGGCTGGAAACACCATATATTTT.

This rearrangement joins TRBV5-1 to TRBJ2-1; D may be TRBD1 (6 bases). The CDR3 has 12 amino acids. Germline-derived CDR1 and CDR2 are SGHRS and YFSETQ. V lost 4 bases, J lost 5 bases, and 7 bases lay in between. In DNA, the CDR3 is TGCGCCAGCAGCGACAGGCACAATGAGCAGTTCTTC. This gives the protein CASSDRHNEQFF.

The chain couples TRBV9 to TRBJ1-1; D gene ambiguous. Germline values: CDR1 SGDLS, CDR2 YYNGEE. V dropped 0 bases and J dropped 2 bases, with 5 bases sitting between them. The CDR3 spans 13 residues. The CDR3 nucleotides are TGTGCCAGCAGCGTAGAGGGTAACACTGAAGCTTTCTTT. Encoded protein: CASSVEGNTEAFF.

This chain connects TRBV3-1 (or the pseudogene TRBV3-2) to TRBJ2-4; 7 bases fit TRBD1. Per the germline V gene, CDR1 is LGHDT and CDR2 is YNNKEL (reference sequence). Unmatched junction bases numbered 8, after V lost 0 bases and J lost 0 bases. CDR3 length equals 18 residues. The CDR3 region has the DNA TGTGCCAGCAGCCAAGATAGAACAGGGGAACTAGCCAAAAACATTCAGTACTTC. It yields the protein CASSQDRTGELAKNIQYF.

The CDR3 region is CASSPFPYMNTEAFF. The DNA of the CDR3 is TGTGCCAGCAGCCCCTTCCCTTATATGAACACTGAAGCTTTCTTT. V gene TRBV2 combines with J gene TRBJ1-1; D is unclear. CDR3 length equals 15 residues. V was pared by 6 bases and J by 0 bases, with 14 bases between. The germline V gene has CDR1 SNHLY and CDR2 FYNNEI.

The V call is TRBV4-1, the J call TRBJ2-3, with unresolved D. Germline CDR1 and CDR2: MGHRA and YSYEKL. Deletions cut 0 bases from V and 3 bases from J, with 16 bases between. CDR3 length equals 17 residues. The CDR3 nucleotides read TGCGCCAGCAGCCAAGAAAGGAGAAACAGACTTACAGATACGCAGTATTTT. Protein sequence: CASSQERRNRLTDTQYF.

The V call is TRBV27, the J call TRBJ2-7; D unclear. Germline V gene data show CDR1 as MNHEY and CDR2 as SMNVEV (reference sequence). The CDR3 has 13 amino acids. With 3 bases removed from V and 6 bases from J, the gap between germline ends came to 12 bases. The DNA for the CDR3 is TGTGCCAGCAGTTTTTTCAAGGGCCTCGAGCAGTACTTC. Its translation: CASSFFKGLEQYF.

This clone has only one observation. This chain uses TRBV10-3 with TRBJ2-4; no firm D call. V gave up 2 bases and J gave up 6 bases, with 5 bases separating them. Germline-derived CDR1 and CDR2 are ENHRY and SYGVKD. The CDR3 has 12 amino acids. The CDR3 reads CAISETRNIQYF. As DNA, the CDR3 is TGTGCCATCAGTGAGACAAGAAACATTCAGTACTTC.